This TCR beta chain was identified in a study of cytotoxic CD8 clonotypes in ibrutinib-treated CLL. This CDR3 is built from 15 residues. The germline CDR1 and CDR2 sequences are MNHNY and SVGAGI (reference sequence). Study-level points and caveats: Ibrutinib response saw clonality rise, and progression saw it return toward baseline.

On this clone itself: Its antigen is not identified. Sequence at one end of the junction differs from germline and may be a read error.

The data were produced by immunoSEQ multiplex PCR, yet TCRdb's version contains in-frame clones alone and is incomplete. Among roughly 30,000 clones listed, approximately 80% were seen once. Source: PBMCs, taken after 36 months of ibrutinib treatment. This receptor was identified in a human donor with chronic lymphocytic leukemia. The gene calls are TRBV6-6 and TRBJ1-2; 10 bases align to TRBD1. CDR3 region: CASTYGQGVGDGYTF. The DNA of the CDR3 is TGTGCCAGCACTTACGGACAGGGGGTAGGGGATGGCTACACCTTC.